These T cell receptor beta chains were read from a single sample in a study of blood T cell repertoires in COVID-19. The assay was immunoSEQ multiplex PCR, and TCRdb's table has in-frame clones only and misses some. The data show roughly 120,000 clones, with less than 90% seen just once and roughly 2.4% held by the top ten. Sequencing used peripheral blood. The receptors derive from a man aged 25-45 years with acute or convalescent COVID-19. The CDR3 runs from the conserved cysteine through the conserved F or W. D genes are given only for firm matches. Rows may omit the clone size; those that give it use once, few, many or a size class.

v_call	j_call	d_call	clone_size	cdr3_aa	cdr3_nt
TRBV9	TRBJ1-5	.	.	CASSVGAGRSNQPQHF	TGTGCCAGCAGCGTAGGGGCGGGACGGAGCAATCAGCCCCAGCATTTT
TRBV27	TRBJ1-6	.	.	CASRPGTKNSPLHF	TGTGCCAGCAGGCCCGGGACAAAAAATTCACCCCTCCACTTT
TRBV28	TRBJ2-3	.	few	CASSLSRVADTQYF	TGTGCCAGCAGTTTAAGCAGGGTTGCAGATACGCAGTATTTT
TRBV5-1	TRBJ2-1	TRBD1	.	CASSLDGTGGNDEQFF	TGCGCCAGCAGCTTGGACGGGACAGGGGGGAACGATGAGCAGTTCTTC
TRBV2	TRBJ1-4	.	once	CASNVIPVDEKLFF	TGTGCCAGCAATGTAATACCGGTGGATGAAAAACTGTTTTTT
TRBV6-6	TRBJ2-3	.	many	CASRRQGTDTQYF	TGTGCCAGCAGGCGACAGGGCACAGATACGCAGTATTTT
TRBV12-3/TRBV12-4	TRBJ1-2	.	.	CASSLAGGGGYTF	TGTGCCAGCAGTTTAGCGGGAGGAGGGGGCTACACCTTC
TRBV6-5	TRBJ1-2	TRBD1	.	CASRNTGGAENGYTF	TGTGCCAGCAGAAATACAGGGGGCGCTGAAAATGGCTACACCTTC
TRBV5-4	TRBJ2-3	TRBD1	.	CASSLAGGWNTQYF	TGTGCCAGCAGCTTGGCAGGGGGCTGGAATACGCAGTATTTT
TRBV4-3	TRBJ2-3	.	.	CASSQVGGVGDTQYF	TGCGCCAGCAGCCAAGTAGGGGGGGTCGGAGATACGCAGTATTTT
TRBV30	TRBJ2-2	TRBD1	.	CAWRTGTVTGELFF	TGTGCCTGGAGGACCGGGACAGTGACCGGGGAGCTGTTTTTT
TRBV19	TRBJ1-4	TRBD1	.	CASRSQGAVREKLFF	TGTGCCAGTAGATCACAGGGGGCAGTAAGAGAAAAACTGTTTTTT
TRBV6-6	TRBJ2-2	.	.	CASSDMSGELFF	TGTGCCAGCAGTGACATGTCCGGGGAGCTGTTTTTT
TRBV4-2	TRBJ2-2	.	.	CASRPSGGANTGELFF	TGTGCCAGCAGACCCTCTGGCGGGGCTAACACCGGGGAGCTGTTTTTT
TRBV4-2	TRBJ2-7	.	.	CASSQEGQGVYEQYF	TGTGCCAGCAGCCAAGAGGGGCAGGGTGTATACGAGCAGTACTTC
TRBV5-6	TRBJ1-1	.	.	CASSLYVNTEAFF	TGTGCCAGCAGCTTGTATGTGAACACTGAAGCTTTCTTT
TRBV6-5	TRBJ2-3	TRBD1	once	CASSRQGGPDTQYF	TGTGCCAGCAGTCGACAGGGGGGCCCAGATACGCAGTATTTT
TRBV5-4	TRBJ2-1	TRBD1	.	CASSSARDRHYNEQFF	TGTGCCAGCAGCTCGGCACGGGACAGGCACTACAATGAGCAGTTCTTC
TRBV6-1	TRBJ2-2	.	many	CASSETERGELFF	TGTGCCAGCAGTGAAACGGAGCGGGGGGAGCTGTTTTTT
TRBV5-4	TRBJ2-4	.	.	CASSLDSSSKNIQYF	TGTGCCAGCAGTCTGGACTCGAGTTCCAAAAACATTCAGTACTTC
TRBV3-1/TRBV3-2	TRBJ2-1	.	.	CASSQDPSSYNEQFF	TGTGCCAGCAGCCAAGACCCTAGCTCCTACAATGAGCAGTTCTTC
TRBV5-6	TRBJ2-2	TRBD2	.	CASRTKRETNTGELFF	TGTGCCAGCAGGACGAAGCGGGAAACAAACACCGGGGAGCTGTTTTTT
TRBV7-2	TRBJ1-5	.	.	CASSLAQDQPQHF	TGTGCCAGCAGCTTAGCACAAGATCAGCCCCAGCATTTT
TRBV18	TRBJ2-5	TRBD1	.	CASSSGQEQETQYF	TGTGCCAGCTCCTCAGGACAGGAGCAAGAGACCCAGTACTTC
TRBV15	TRBJ1-3	.	.	CATERSSGNTIYF	TGTGCCACGGAGCGGTCCTCTGGAAACACCATATATTTT
TRBV3-1/TRBV3-2	TRBJ2-5	TRBD1	.	CASSPGQPETQYF	TGTGCCAGCAGCCCGGGACAGCCCGAGACCCAGTACTTC
TRBV18	TRBJ2-4	.	.	CASSPVGGRGRRPGENIQYF	TGTGCCAGCTCACCAGTGGGCGGTAGAGGGCGCCGGCCTGGGGAGAACATTCAGTACTTC
TRBV11-1	TRBJ2-7	.	.	CASSLARLPSYEQYF	TGTGCCAGCAGCTTAGCGCGACTACCTTCCTACGAGCAGTACTTC
TRBV19	TRBJ1-1	.	.	CASSIEGRGTEAFF	TGTGCCAGTAGTATTGAGGGAAGGGGGACTGAAGCTTTCTTT
TRBV10-3	TRBJ1-6	.	.	CAIRMGANSPLHF	TGTGCCATCAGGATGGGGGCTAATTCACCCCTCCACTTT
TRBV4-2	TRBJ1-4	.	.	CASSQIPGASEKLFF	TGTGCCAGCAGCCAAATACCAGGGGCGAGTGAAAAACTGTTTTTT
TRBV28	TRBJ2-5	.	.	CASSLVQSLQETQYF	TGTGCCAGCAGTTTGGTACAGAGTCTCCAAGAGACCCAGTACTTC
TRBV20-1	TRBJ1-1	TRBD1	.	CSATRGEAFF	TGCAGTGCTACCAGGGGGGAAGCTTTCTTT
TRBV6-5	TRBJ2-6	TRBD1	.	CASSLTGGVGANVLTF	TGTGCCAGCAGTTTGACAGGGGGCGTCGGGGCCAACGTCCTGACTTTC
TRBV6-5	TRBJ1-4	TRBD1	.	CASSPGGPWEKLFF	TGTGCCAGCAGTCCAGGGGGCCCATGGGAAAAACTGTTTTTT
TRBV4-3	TRBJ2-7	.	few	CASSSKGVVGEQYF	TGCGCCAGCAGCTCAAAGGGGGTTGTGGGCGAGCAGTACTTC
TRBV19	TRBJ1-1	.	.	CASSGRGSTEAFF	TGTGCCAGTAGCGGCAGGGGAAGCACTGAAGCTTTCTTT
TRBV6-2/TRBV6-3	TRBJ2-3	TRBD2	.	CASSYSPTSGSWTDTQYF	TGTGCCAGCAGTTACTCCCCAACTAGCGGGAGTTGGACAGATACGCAGTATTTT
TRBV20-1	TRBJ1-2	.	.	CSARFARGYTF	TGCAGTGCTAGATTCGCGAGGGGCTACACCTTC
TRBV6-5	TRBJ2-3	TRBD2	once	CASSYGTSGSTDTQYF	TGTGCCAGCAGTTATGGGACTAGCGGGAGCACAGATACGCAGTATTTT
TRBV3-1/TRBV3-2	TRBJ1-4	.	.	CASSRVGGTNEKLFF	TGTGCCAGCAGCAGGGTCGGGGGAACTAATGAAAAACTGTTTTTT
TRBV5-1	TRBJ1-5	.	.	CASSFAGLDQPQHF	TGCGCCAGCAGCTTCGCAGGGCTAGATCAGCCCCAGCATTTT
TRBV9	TRBJ2-2	TRBD2	.	CASSVATSGRTGELFF	TGTGCCAGCAGCGTAGCGACTAGCGGGAGGACCGGGGAGCTGTTTTTT
TRBV11-2	TRBJ1-4	.	.	CASSSTRTGTLDEKLFF	TGTGCCAGCAGCTCGACTAGAACCGGGACTCTTGATGAAAAACTGTTTTTT
TRBV5-6	TRBJ2-3	TRBD1	.	CASSGAGGSSTDTQYF	TGTGCCAGCAGCGGAGCAGGGGGCTCAAGCACAGATACGCAGTATTTT
TRBV12-3/TRBV12-4	TRBJ2-1	TRBD1	few	CASSSQGNEQFF	TGTGCCAGCAGTTCACAGGGGAATGAGCAGTTCTTC
TRBV3-1/TRBV3-2	TRBJ2-3	.	.	CASSQVSRRGGEAESTDTQYF	TGTGCCAGCAGCCAAGTCTCGCGGAGGGGAGGAGAGGCCGAGAGCACAGATACGCAGTATTTT
TRBV4-2	TRBJ2-7	.	.	CASSQAGGLNYEQYF	TGTGCCAGCAGCCAAGCGGGTGGATTAAACTACGAGCAGTACTTC